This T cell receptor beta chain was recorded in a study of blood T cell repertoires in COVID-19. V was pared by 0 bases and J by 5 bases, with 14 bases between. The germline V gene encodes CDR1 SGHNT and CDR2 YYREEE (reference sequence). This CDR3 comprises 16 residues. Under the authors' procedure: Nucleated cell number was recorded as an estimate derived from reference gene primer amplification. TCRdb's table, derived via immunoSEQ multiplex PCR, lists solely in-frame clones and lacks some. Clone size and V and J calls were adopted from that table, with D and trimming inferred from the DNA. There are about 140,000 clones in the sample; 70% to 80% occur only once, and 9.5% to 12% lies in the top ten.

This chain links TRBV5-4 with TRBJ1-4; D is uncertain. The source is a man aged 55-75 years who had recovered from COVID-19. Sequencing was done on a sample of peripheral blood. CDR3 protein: CASSLGTMSPNEKLFF. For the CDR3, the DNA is TGTGCCAGCAGCTTGGGCACAATGTCCCCCAATGAAAAACTGTTTTTT.